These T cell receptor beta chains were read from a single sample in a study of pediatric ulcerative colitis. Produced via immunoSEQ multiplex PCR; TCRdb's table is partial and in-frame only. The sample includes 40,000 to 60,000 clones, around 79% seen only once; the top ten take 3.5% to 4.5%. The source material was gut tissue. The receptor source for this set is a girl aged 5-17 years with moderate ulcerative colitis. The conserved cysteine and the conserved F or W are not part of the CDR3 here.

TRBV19,ASSPREKLF
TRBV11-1,ASRYSPRGNEKLF
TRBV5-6,ATRGPREYEQY
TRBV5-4,ASTIGGGGSSYGYT
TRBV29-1,SVRGYQETQY
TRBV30,AWSVRGEKLF
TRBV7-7,ASNPLSGSGELF
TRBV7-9,ASSPELNTEAF
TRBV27,ASSQPGTGGGTRSGYT
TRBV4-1,ASSQEDTQY
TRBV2,ASLLLSQETQY
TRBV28,ASTRTGQPQH
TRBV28,ASSFELADNEQF
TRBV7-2,ASSFEVFTEAF
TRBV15,ATSRDQAGDYGYT
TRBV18,ASSPGQGYGYT
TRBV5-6,ASSLRQSYEQY
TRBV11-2,ASSLEQGSGNTIY
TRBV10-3,AISGTSGSYEQY
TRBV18,ASSPPGDWGERNYGYT
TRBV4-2,ASSRTGTRTEAF
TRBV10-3,AISDPGRPEETQY
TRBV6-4,ASSETGAPDTQY
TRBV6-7,ASSGEATAGAVETQY
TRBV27,ASSPLFVPGLAGVVGTQY
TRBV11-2,ASSPTDRGGWGNTIY
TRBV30,AWSKGGAQSF
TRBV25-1,ASSDNGMGGVQGFAQY
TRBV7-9,ASSRTGADGYT
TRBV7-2,ASSLISQGYGYT
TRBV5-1,ASSLSGSAYNEQF
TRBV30,AWSVASGLREKLF
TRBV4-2,ASSQDIGRSSYNEQF
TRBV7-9,ASSLWPEGGYT
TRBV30,AWSSGSTDTQY
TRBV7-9,ASSLVRGPVTEAF
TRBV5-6,ASSYDRRSQF
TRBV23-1,ASSHPAGGTYEQY
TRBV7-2,ASSADRFKNIQY
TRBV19,ASSPIQGASGNTIY
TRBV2,ASSDSPNTGELF
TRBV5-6,ASSAGVTNYGYT
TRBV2,ASSDVRIEQF
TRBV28,ASSFNPGLAGVQETQY
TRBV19,ASIQRGGSYGYT
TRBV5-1,ASSLGGPEHEAF
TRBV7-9,ASSPRGSTPDEKLF
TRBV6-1,ASSERSGNTIY
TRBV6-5,ASSPRLLYNEQF
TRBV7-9,ASAETFSYEQY
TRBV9,ASSPLANPNTEAF
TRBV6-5,ASSYTEANTEAF
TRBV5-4,ASSFPGGGAGANVLT
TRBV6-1,ASRERASRNQPQH
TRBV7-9,ASRGTGIGDYGYT
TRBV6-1,ASSSGTGSNQPQH